The T cell receptor (beta chain) under discussion was sequenced for a study of blood T cell repertoires in COVID-19. Study information: Material from acute and convalescent COVID-19 was sourced from the United States, Italy and Spain.

Sequencing was performed with immunoSEQ multiplex PCR; in TCRdb, only in-frame clones are kept and a portion is missing. Of tens of thousands of clones listed, 76% are singletons. The CDR3 has 12 residues. Germline values: CDR1 SNHLY, CDR2 FYNNEI. Trimming took 3 bases from V and 7 from J, leaving 7 bases between them. The chain couples TRBV2 to TRBJ1-5; D uncertain. The source of this sequence is a woman of 80 years or more with acute or convalescent COVID-19. The sequenced sample was peripheral blood. For the CDR3, the DNA is TGTGCCAGCAGTGACAGGCGACAGCCCCAGCATTTT. Amino acid sequence: CASSDRRQPQHF.